The clone carrying this T cell receptor beta chain came up many times. Its antigen is not known. This sample was taken from a study of regulatory T cells in long-lasting Graves disease. Regarding the study as a whole: It was in persistent disease that TRBV28, TRBJ1-2 and TRBJ2-5 were favored. Few sampled subjects may have lowered accuracy.

Described time point: persistent/refractory GD, antithyroid drugs over 5 years with positive TRAb. RNA from PBMCs was the source of the TCR library. Roughly 9 milliliters of peripheral blood went into EDTA tubes. With iRepertoire HTBI primers and Arm-PCR of CDR3 regions, TCR beta libraries were built. TCRdb re-analysed the multiplex PCR reads in MiXCR, keeping a single row per CDR3 protein. Of about 460,000 distinct CDR3 sequences detected, around a fifth appear once; the ten largest clones hold around 13%. V lost 7 bases to trimming and J lost 1 base, with 16 bases between them. The germline CDR1 and CDR2 sequences are SNHLY and FYNNEI. The CDR3 has 15 residues.

The V call is TRBV2, the J call TRBJ2-5; no clear D gene. The receptor was derived from a female donor with Graves disease. Sequencing used peripheral blood mononuclear cells (PBMCs), obtained when the disease was refractory, from a patient treated with antithyroid drugs. This chain's CDR3 is CASKGRAAVQETQYF. The DNA of the CDR3 is TGTGCCAGCAAGGGAAGGGCGGCTGTCCAAGAGACCCAGTACTTC.